This TCR beta chain stems from a study of T cell responses to AZD1222 COVID-19 vaccine. Whole-study context: Second-dose schedules of about 4 or about 12 weeks were combined.

Turning to this clone: The antigen is unknown.

The data were produced by immunoSEQ multiplex PCR, yet TCRdb's version contains in-frame clones alone and is incomplete. This sample has 95,000 to 130,000 clones, with more than 85% found just once. Study-wide findings and caveats: Among the donors, most were white British and more were female, and clonal diversity was possibly underestimated.

This CDR3 spans 13 amino acids. The V end was cut by 4 bases, the J end by 6 bases, with 12 bases between. The germline gives CDR1 SNHLY, CDR2 FYNNEI. The rearrangement uses TRBV2 and TRBJ1-2; D unresolved. This TCR came from an adult in good health. The source material was peripheral blood, sampled on day 0 of AZD1222 vaccination. The CDR3 loop reads CASSGLDYHGYTF. CDR3 nucleotide sequence: TGTGCCAGCAGTGGGCTGGATTATCATGGCTACACCTTC.